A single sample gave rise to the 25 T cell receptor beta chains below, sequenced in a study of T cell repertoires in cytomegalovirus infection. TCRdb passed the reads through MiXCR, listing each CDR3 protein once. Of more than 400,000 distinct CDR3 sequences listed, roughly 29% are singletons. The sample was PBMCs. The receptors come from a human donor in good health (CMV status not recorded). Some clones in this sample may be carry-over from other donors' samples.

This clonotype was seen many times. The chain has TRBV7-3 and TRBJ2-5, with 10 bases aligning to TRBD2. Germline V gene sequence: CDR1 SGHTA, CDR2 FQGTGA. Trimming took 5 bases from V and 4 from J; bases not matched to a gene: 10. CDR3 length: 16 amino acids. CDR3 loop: CASSPHGTSVGETQYF. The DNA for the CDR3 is TGTGCCAGCAGCCCGCACGGGACTAGCGTAGGAGAGACCCAGTACTTC.

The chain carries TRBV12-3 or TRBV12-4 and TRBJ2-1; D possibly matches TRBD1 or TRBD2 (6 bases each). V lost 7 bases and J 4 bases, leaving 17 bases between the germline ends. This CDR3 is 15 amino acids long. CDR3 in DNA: TGTGCCAGCACTGCTCCGGGGGCAATATACAATGAGCAGTTCTTC. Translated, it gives CASTAPGAIYNEQFF.

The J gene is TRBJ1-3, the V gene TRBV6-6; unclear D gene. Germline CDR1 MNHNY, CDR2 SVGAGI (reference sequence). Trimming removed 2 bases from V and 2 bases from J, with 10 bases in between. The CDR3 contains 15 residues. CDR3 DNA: TGTGCCAGCAGTTACCCCGAAGCGCCTGGAAACACCATATATTTT. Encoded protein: CASSYPEAPGNTIYF.

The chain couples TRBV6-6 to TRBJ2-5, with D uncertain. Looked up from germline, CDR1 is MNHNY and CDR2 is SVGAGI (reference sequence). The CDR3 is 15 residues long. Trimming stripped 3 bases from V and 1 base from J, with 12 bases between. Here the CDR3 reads CASSYVELLQETQYF. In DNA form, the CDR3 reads TGTGCCAGCAGTTATGTGGAGTTACTCCAAGAGACCCAGTACTTC.

The CDR3 spells CASSPPQGAYNEQFF. The DNA for the CDR3 is TGTGCCAGCAGTCCCCCTCAGGGAGCCTACAATGAGCAGTTCTTC. The V call is TRBV28, the J call TRBJ2-1, with D perhaps matching TRBD1 or TRBD2 (5 bases each). With 5 bases removed from V and 2 bases from J, the gap between germline ends came to 13 bases. The CDR3 has 15 residues. Per germline, CDR1 MDHEN and CDR2 SYDVKM.

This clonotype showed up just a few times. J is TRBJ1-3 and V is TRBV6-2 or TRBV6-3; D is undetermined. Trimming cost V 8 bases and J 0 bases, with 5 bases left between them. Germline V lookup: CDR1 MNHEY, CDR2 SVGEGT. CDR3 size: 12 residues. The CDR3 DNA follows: TGTGCCAGCGCGATCTCTGGAAACACCATATATTTT. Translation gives CASAISGNTIYF.

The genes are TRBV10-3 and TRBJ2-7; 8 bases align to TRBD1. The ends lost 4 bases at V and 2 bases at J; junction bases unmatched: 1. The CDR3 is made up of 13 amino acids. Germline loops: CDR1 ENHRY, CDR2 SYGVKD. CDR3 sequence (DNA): TGTGCCATCAGTGCGACAGGGGCCTACGAGCAGTACTTC. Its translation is CAISATGAYEQYF.

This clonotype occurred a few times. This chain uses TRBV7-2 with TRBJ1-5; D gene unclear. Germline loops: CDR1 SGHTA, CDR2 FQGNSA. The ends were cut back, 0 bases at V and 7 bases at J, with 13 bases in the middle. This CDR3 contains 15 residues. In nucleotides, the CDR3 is TGTGCCAGCAGCTTAGCGTTCGGTACAGTCCAGCCCCAGCATTTT. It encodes CASSLAFGTVQPQHF.

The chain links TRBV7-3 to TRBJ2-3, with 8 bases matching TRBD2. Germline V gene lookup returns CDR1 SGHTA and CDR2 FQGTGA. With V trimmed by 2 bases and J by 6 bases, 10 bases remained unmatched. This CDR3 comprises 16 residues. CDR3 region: CASSLGPAGGGDTQYF. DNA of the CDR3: TGTGCCAGCAGCTTAGGCCCGGCGGGAGGTGGGGATACGCAGTATTTT.

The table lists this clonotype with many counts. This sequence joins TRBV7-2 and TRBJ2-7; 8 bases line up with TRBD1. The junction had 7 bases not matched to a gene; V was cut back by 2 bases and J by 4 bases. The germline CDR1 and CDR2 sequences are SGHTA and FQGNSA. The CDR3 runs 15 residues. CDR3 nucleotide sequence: TGTGCCAGCAGCTTATCGGCAGGGGGCAATTACGAGCAGTACTTC. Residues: CASSLSAGGNYEQYF.

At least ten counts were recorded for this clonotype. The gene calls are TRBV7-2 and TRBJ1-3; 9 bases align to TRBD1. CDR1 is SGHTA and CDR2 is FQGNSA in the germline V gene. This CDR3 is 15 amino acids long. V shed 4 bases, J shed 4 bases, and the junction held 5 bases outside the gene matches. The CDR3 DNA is TGTGCCAGCAGCTCACAGGGGGCGCCCGGAAACACCATATATTTT. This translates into CASSSQGAPGNTIYF.

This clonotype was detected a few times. The CDR3 sequence: CASSFRGSGILSSEQYF. The CDR3 DNA reads TGTGCCAGCAGCTTCAGGGGTAGCGGGATTCTTTCGTCCGAGCAGTACTTC. The chain combines TRBV7-2 with TRBJ2-7, with TRBD2 matching over 8 bases. J was trimmed by 6 bases and V by 3 bases; bases with no gene match: 16. Germline V gene lookup returns CDR1 SGHTA and CDR2 FQGNSA. The CDR3 is made up of 17 amino acids.

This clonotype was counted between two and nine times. CDR3: CASSDEYSNQPQHF. CDR3 DNA sequence: TGTGCCAGCAGTGACGAGTATAGCAATCAGCCCCAGCATTTT. The V call is TRBV6-1, the J call TRBJ1-5; D ambiguous. The CDR3 is 14 residues long. V lost 3 bases and J 0 bases, leaving 6 bases between the germline ends. Germline CDR1 reads MNHNS; CDR2 reads SASEGT.

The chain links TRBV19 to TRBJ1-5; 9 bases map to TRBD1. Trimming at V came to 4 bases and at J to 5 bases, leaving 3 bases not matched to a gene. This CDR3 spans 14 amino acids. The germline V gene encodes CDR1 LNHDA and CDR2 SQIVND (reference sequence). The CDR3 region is CASSRDRGDQPQHF. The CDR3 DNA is TGTGCCAGTAGTAGAGACAGGGGGGATCAGCCCCAGCATTTT.

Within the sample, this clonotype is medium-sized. The CDR3 sequence is CASSLGQATSTDTQYF. As DNA, the CDR3 is TGTGCCAGCAGCCTGGGGCAGGCCACTAGCACAGATACGCAGTATTTT. The chain combines TRBV7-2 with TRBJ2-3, with TRBD1 as a possible D gene (5 bases). The V and J ends lost 5 bases and 0 bases respectively, with 15 bases between them. The CDR3 sequence is 16 residues long. Germline V CDR1 and CDR2: SGHTA, FQGNSA.

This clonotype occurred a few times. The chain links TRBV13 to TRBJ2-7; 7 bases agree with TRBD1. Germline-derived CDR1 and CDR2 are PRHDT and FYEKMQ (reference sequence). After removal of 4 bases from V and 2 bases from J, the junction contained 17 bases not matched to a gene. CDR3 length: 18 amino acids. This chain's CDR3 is CASSSDASPDRHTYEQYF. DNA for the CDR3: TGTGCCAGCAGCTCCGATGCCTCCCCGGACAGGCACACCTACGAGCAGTACTTC.

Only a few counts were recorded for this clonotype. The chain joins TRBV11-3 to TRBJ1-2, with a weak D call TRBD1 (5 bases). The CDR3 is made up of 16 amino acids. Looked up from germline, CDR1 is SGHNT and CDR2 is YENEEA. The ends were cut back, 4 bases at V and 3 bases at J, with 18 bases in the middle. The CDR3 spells CASSSRSRGEDYGYTF. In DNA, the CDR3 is TGTGCCAGCAGCTCTAGAAGTAGGGGCGAGGACTATGGCTACACCTTC.

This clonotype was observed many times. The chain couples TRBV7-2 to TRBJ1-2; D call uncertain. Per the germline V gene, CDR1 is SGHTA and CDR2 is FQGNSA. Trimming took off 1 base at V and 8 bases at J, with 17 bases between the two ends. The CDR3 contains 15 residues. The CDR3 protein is CASSLDPGRSEGYTF. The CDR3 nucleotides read TGTGCCAGCAGCTTAGACCCCGGGCGTTCGGAAGGCTACACCTTC.

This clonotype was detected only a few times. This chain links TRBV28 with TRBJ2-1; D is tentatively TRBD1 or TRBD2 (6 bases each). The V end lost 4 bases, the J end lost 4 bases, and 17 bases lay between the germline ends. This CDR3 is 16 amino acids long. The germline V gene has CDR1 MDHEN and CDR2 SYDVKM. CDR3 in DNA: TGTGCCAGCAGTTCCCGACGGGGGCGGCAGTACAATGAGCAGTTCTTC. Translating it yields CASSSRRGRQYNEQFF.

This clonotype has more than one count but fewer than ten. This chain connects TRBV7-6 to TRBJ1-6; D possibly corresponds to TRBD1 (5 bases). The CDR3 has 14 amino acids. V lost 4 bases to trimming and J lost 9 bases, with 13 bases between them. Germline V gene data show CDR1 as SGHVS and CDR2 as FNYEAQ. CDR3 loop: CASSYRSGGSPLHF. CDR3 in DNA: TGTGCCAGCAGCTACAGGTCGGGGGGTTCACCCCTCCACTTT. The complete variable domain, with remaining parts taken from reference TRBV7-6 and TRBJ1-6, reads GAGVSQSPRYKVTKRGQDVALRCDPISGHVSLYWYRQALGQGPEFLTYFNYEAQQDKSGLPNDRFSAERPEGSISTLTIQRTEQRDSAMYRCASSYRSGGSPLHFGNGTRLTVT.

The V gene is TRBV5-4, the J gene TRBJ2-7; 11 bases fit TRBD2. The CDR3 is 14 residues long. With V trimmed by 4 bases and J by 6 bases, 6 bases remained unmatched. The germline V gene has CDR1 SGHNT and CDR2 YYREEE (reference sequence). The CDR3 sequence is CASSLRGTSGEQYF. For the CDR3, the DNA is TGTGCCAGCAGCCTCCGCGGGACTAGCGGCGAGCAGTACTTC.

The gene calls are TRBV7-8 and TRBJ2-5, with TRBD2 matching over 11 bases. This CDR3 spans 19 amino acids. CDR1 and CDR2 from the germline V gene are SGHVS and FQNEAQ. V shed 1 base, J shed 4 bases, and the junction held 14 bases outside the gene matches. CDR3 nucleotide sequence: TGTGCCAGCAGCTTAGGTTTTGCTAGCGGGAGGTTCGGCGGAGAGACCCAGTACTTC. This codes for CASSLGFASGRFGGETQYF.

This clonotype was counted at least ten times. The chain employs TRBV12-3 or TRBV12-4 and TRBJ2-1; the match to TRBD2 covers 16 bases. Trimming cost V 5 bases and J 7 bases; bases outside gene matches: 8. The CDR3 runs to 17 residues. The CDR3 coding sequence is TGTGCCAGCAGTCTACCGGAGGGACTAGCGGGAGGGAATGAGCAGTTCTTC. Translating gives CASSLPEGLAGGNEQFF.

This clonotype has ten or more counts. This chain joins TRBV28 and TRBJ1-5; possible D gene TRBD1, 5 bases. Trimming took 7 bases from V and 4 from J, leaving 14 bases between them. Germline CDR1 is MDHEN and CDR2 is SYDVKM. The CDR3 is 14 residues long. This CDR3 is CASKSDNPNQPQHF. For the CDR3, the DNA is TGTGCCAGCAAGTCGGACAACCCTAATCAGCCCCAGCATTTT.

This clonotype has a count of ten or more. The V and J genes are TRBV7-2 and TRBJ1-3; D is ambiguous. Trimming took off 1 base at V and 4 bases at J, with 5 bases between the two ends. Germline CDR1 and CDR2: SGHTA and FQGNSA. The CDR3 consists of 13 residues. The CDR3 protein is CASSLEPGNTIYF. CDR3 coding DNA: TGTGCCAGCAGCTTAGAACCCGGAAACACCATATATTTT.